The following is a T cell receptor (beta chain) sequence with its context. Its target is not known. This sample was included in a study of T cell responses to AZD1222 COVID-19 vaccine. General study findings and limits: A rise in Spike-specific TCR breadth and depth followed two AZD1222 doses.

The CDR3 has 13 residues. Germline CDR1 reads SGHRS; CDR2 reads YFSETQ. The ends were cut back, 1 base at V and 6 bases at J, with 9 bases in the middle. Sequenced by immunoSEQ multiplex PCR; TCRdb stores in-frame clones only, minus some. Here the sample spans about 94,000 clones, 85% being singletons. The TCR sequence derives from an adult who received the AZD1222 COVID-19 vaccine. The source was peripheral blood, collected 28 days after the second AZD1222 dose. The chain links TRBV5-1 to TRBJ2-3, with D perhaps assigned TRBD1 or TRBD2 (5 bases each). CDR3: CASSLRGRDTQYF. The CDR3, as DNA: TGCGCCAGCAGCTTGCGGGGCCGGGATACGCAGTATTTT.